A selection of T cell receptor beta chains follows, all from one sample in a study of long-term antiretroviral therapy in people with HIV. Some clones are missing from TCRdb's copy, which holds only in-frame ones; the method was immunoSEQ multiplex PCR. The sample lists some 22,000 clones; 79% were seen once. The source was unsorted PBMCs, collected 4.1 years after starting antiretroviral therapy. These receptors all stem from a woman between 40 and 55 years old with HIV. Each CDR3 is given with its conserved first and last residue. Fields, in order: J gene, V gene, clone size, D gene, CDR3 protein, CDR3 DNA. The D gene is left open where the match is weak. Clone size is stated in some rows and not others, as once, few, many or a class when expanded.

TRBJ1-2,TRBV9,-,TRBD1,CASSVGQGGYTF,TGTGCCAGCAGCGTAGGACAGGGAGGCTACACCTTC
TRBJ2-1,TRBV7-6,few,-,CASSLDLSSYNEQFF,TGTGCCAGCAGCTTAGATCTTAGCTCCTACAATGAGCAGTTCTTC
TRBJ1-1,TRBV9,few,-,CASSVGVTNTEAFF,TGTGCCAGCAGCGTAGGGGTGACGAACACTGAAGCTTTCTTT
TRBJ2-3,TRBV30,-,-,CAWSRAGYTDTQYF,TGTGCCTGGAGCCGGGCAGGTTACACAGATACGCAGTATTTT
TRBJ1-2,TRBV6-5,few,-,CASSYRDVDYGYTF,TGTGCCAGCAGTTACAGGGATGTGGACTATGGCTACACCTTC
TRBJ2-4,TRBV7-9,-,-,CASSLAGIAKNIQYF,TGTGCCAGCAGCTTAGCGGGAATAGCCAAAAACATTCAGTACTTC
TRBJ1-2,TRBV14,-,-,CASSQWVSYGYTF,TGTGCCAGCAGCCAGTGGGTCTCCTATGGCTACACCTTC
TRBJ2-1,TRBV5-4,-,TRBD2,CASSSLAGVEQFF,TGTGCCAGCAGTTCTCTAGCGGGAGTTGAGCAGTTCTTC
TRBJ1-4,TRBV6-5,-,TRBD1,CASSWTGEKLFF,TGTGCCAGCAGTTGGACAGGGGAAAAACTGTTTTTT
TRBJ1-5,TRBV2,few,TRBD1,CASQQGTQPQHF,TGTGCCAGCCAACAGGGGACTCAGCCCCAGCATTTT
TRBJ1-5,TRBV27,few,-,CASSLSGNQPQHF,TGTGCCAGCAGTTTATCAGGGAATCAGCCCCAGCATTTT
TRBJ2-1,TRBV29-1,-,TRBD2,CSVGGSSGMGNEQFF,TGCAGCGTTGGGGGATCTAGCGGCATGGGGAATGAGCAGTTCTTC
TRBJ1-5,TRBV19,-,-,CASSNGFGSNQPQHF,TGTGCCAGTAGTAATGGGTTTGGGAGCAATCAGCCCCAGCATTTT
TRBJ1-2,TRBV5-5,-,TRBD1,CASSLGPAGRGQGNYGYTF,TGTGCCAGCAGCTTGGGTCCGGCCGGCAGGGGGCAGGGAAACTATGGCTACACCTTC